The rows below give T cell receptor beta chains drawn from one sample of a study of response to subunit inactivated influenza vaccine. TCRdb fed the RT-PCR reads into MiXCR, producing one record per CDR3 protein. The sample carries 700,000 to 900,000 distinct CDR3 sequences, over 20% recorded once. The input for sequencing was PBMCs from blood, taken 5 days after vaccination. The source of these receptors is a man aged 45-60 years who received an inactivated influenza vaccine. Each CDR3 is given with its conserved first and last residue. A D gene is named only where the DNA matches it firmly. The size of a clone is reported for some rows only, either as once, few or many, or as a class for expanded clones.

-	TRBJ1-1	-	TRBV3-1	TGTGCCAGCAGCCAAAGGTGGCAAGCTTTCTTT	CASSQRWQAFF
-	TRBJ1-5	few	TRBV9	TGTGCCAGCAGCGCCGGCGGGATGATCAATCAGCCCCAGCATTTT	CASSAGGMINQPQHF
TRBD1	TRBJ2-1	-	TRBV11-2	TGTGCCAGCAGCTACCGACAGGGTGGCAGTGAGCAGTTCTTC	CASSYRQGGSEQFF
-	TRBJ1-4	many	TRBV4-3	TGCGCCAGCAGCCAAGTATTACGCCCGAGGGGCGGTAATGAAAAACTGTTTTTT	CASSQVLRPRGGNEKLFF
-	TRBJ2-7	-	TRBV21-1	TGTGCCAGCAGCCTTACTCGGAAAGACCCCGTAAATCAACAACAGTACTTC	CASSLTRKDPVNQQQYF
-	TRBJ2-5	few	TRBV9	TGTGCCAGCAGCGTCGGTGGCGGGGCCGCGGCAGAGACCCAGTACTTC	CASSVGGGAAAETQYF
TRBD2	TRBJ2-5	few	TRBV20-1	TGCAGTGCCGCCGGGCTAGCGGGATTTCAAGAGACCCAGTACTTC	CSAAGLAGFQETQYF
-	TRBJ2-2	few	TRBV6-5	TGTGCCAGCAGTTACTCGATTTACACCGGGGAGCTGTTTTTT	CASSYSIYTGELFF
-	TRBJ2-1	few	TRBV15	TGTGCCACCAGCAGAGCGAAGGACTCTAGTTCTGGGTGGTTCTTC	CATSRAKDSSSGWFF
TRBD1	TRBJ2-7	-	TRBV3-1	TGTGCCAGCAGCCAGACGGTGGGACAGAACTACGAGCAGTACTTC	CASSQTVGQNYEQYF
TRBD1	TRBJ1-2	few	TRBV4-3	TGCGCCAGCAGCCAAGAGGACAGGGCTCACTATGGCTACACCTTC	CASSQEDRAHYGYTF
TRBD2	TRBJ2-1	-	TRBV11-2	TGTGCCAGCAGCTTAGCAGGCGGGAGGGTCAATGAGCAGTTCTTC	CASSLAGGRVNEQFF